The clone carrying this T cell receptor beta chain was observed once. Germline lookup yields CDR1 ENHRY and CDR2 SYGVKD. V was shortened by 0 bases and J by 5 bases, with 7 bases between the two germline ends. The CDR3 is made up of 14 amino acids. The sample originates from a study of shared clonotypes between healthy human individuals. Using immunoSEQ multiplex PCR, the repertoire was profiled, and TCRdb retains in-frame clones only, with some absent. Of 2 million to 2.5 million clones in the sample, around 92% are singletons; the top ten hold around 0.38%. Sequencing input: naive CD4+ T cells from PBMCs. Subset denoted: CD45RA+ positively selected. V usage is TRBV10-3 and J usage is TRBJ1-4; D gene uncertain. The receptor's source is a man between 18 and 29 years old in good health. Some clones in this sample may be carry-over from other donors' samples. The CDR3 sequence: CAISESGENEKLFF. The DNA for the CDR3 is TGTGCCATCAGTGAGTCTGGGGAAAATGAAAAACTGTTTTTT.